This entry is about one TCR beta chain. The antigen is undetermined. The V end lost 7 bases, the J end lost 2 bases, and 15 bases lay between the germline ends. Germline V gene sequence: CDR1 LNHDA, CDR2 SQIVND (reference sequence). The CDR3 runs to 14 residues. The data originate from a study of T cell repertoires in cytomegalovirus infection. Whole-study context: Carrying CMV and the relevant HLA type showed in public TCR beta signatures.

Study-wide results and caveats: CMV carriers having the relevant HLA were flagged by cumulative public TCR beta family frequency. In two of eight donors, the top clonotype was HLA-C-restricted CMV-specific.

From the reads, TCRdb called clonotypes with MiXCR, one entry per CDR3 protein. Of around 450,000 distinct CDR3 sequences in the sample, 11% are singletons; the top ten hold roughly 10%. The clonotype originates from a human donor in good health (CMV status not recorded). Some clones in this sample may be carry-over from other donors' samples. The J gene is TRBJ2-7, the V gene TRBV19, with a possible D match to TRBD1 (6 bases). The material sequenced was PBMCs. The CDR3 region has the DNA TGTGCCAGTACCTCAGGGGATGGCGCCTACGAGCAGTACTTC. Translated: CASTSGDGAYEQYF.